This TCR beta chain was profiled in a study of blood T cells in healthy people across ages. The authors ran a second PCR of about 6 to 12 cycles using a sample-barcoded 5' primer and a J-beta primer mix. TCRdb analysed the 5' RACE reads with MiXCR anew, one entry per CDR3 protein. The data show under 2,000,000 distinct CDR3 sequences, around 50% seen once. This clonotype was seen repeatedly, ten times or more. Germline CDR1 and CDR2: MNHNS and SASEGT. The CDR3 spans 14 residues. V lost 4 bases, J lost 6 bases, and 4 bases stayed unmatched. V gene TRBV6-1 combines with J gene TRBJ2-1, with 9 positions matching TRBD1. The receptor's source is a woman between 40 and 55 years old in good health. The sample consisted of blood. The CDR3 DNA reads as TGTGCCAGCAGTGGGACAGGGGAAACCAATGAGCAGTTCTTC. Protein product: CASSGTGETNEQFF.